The entry that follows covers one T cell receptor beta chain sequence. Reverse transcription used about 0.45 to 1 ug RNA and random hexamers. Amplification of TCR beta CDR3 spanned 54 Vbeta and 13 Jbeta via immunoSEQ multiplex PCR. TCRdb re-called the immunoSEQ multiplex PCR reads with MiXCR, one entry per CDR3 protein. The data contain some 96,000 distinct CDR3 sequences, just under 95% of them singletons. CDR1 is SQVTM and CDR2 is ANQGSEA in the germline V gene. The V end was cut by 5 bases, the J end by 1 base, with 15 bases between. This CDR3 is 15 amino acids long. These data originate in a study of CD8 T cells in Susac syndrome.

The clonotype comes from a human donor with Susac syndrome. Sequenced input: CD4+ T cells from PBMCs. The chain has TRBV29-1 and TRBJ1-5, with unresolved D. This CDR3 reads CSVSVGVASNQPQHF. The CDR3 DNA sequence: TGCAGCGTTTCCGTCGGGGTGGCGAGCAATCAGCCCCAGCATTTT.